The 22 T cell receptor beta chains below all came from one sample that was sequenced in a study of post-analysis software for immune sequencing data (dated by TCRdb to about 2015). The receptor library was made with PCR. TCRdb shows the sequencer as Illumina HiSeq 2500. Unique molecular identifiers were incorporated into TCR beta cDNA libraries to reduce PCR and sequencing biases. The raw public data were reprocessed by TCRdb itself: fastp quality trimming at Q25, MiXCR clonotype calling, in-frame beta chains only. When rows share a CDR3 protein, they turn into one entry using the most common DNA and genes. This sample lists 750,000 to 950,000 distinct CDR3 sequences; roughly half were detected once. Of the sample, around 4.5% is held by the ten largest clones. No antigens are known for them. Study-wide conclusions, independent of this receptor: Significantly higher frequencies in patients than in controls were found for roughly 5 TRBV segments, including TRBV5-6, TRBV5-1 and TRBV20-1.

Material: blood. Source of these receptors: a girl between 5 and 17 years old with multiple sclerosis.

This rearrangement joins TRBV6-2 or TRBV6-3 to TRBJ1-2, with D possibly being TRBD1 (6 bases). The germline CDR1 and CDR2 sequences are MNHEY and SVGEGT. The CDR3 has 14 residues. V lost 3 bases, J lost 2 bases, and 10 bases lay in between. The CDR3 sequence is CASSYGGQNYGYTF. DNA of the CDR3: TGTGCCAGCAGTTATGGTGGACAGAACTATGGCTACACCTTC.

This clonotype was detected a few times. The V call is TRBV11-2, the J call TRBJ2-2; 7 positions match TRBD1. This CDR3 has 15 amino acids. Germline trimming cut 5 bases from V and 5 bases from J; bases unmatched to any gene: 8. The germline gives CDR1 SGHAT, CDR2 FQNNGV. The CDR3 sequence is CASSPETGWTGELFF. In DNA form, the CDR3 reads TGTGCCAGCAGCCCAGAGACAGGGTGGACCGGGGAGCTGTTTTTT.

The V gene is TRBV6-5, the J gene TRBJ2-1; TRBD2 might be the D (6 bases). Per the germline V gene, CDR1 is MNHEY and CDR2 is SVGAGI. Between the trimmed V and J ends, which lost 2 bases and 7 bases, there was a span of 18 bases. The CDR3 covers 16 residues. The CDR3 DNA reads TGTGCCAGCAGTTACAGGGGAGGTGGGGGGTGGAATGAGCAGTTCTTC. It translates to CASSYRGGGGWNEQFF.

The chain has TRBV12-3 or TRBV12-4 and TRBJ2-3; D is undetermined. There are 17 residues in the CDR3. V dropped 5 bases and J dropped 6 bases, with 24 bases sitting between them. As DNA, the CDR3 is TGTGCCAGCAGTCCTCGGATAGCCGGATACCTCGGGGATACGCAGTATTTT. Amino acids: CASSPRIAGYLGDTQYF.

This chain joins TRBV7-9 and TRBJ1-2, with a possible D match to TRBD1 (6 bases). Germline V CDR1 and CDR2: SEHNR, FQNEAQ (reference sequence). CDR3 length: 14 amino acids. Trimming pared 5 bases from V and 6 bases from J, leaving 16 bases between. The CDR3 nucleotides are TGTGCCAGCAGCCCCTCCACGGACAGAGATGGCTACACCTTC. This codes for CASSPSTDRDGYTF. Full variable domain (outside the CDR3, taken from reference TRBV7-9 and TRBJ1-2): DTGVSQNPRHKITKRGQNVTFRCDPISEHNRLYWYRQTLGQGPEFLTYFQNEAQLEKSRLLSDRFSAERPKGSFSTLEIQRTEQGDSAMYLCASSPSTDRDGYTFGSGTRLTVV.

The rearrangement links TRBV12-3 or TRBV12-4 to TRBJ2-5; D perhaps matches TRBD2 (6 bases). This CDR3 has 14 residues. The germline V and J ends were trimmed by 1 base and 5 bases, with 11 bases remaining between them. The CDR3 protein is CASSLVEGRETQYF. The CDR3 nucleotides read TGTGCCAGCAGTTTAGTCGAGGGGAGGGAGACCCAGTACTTC.

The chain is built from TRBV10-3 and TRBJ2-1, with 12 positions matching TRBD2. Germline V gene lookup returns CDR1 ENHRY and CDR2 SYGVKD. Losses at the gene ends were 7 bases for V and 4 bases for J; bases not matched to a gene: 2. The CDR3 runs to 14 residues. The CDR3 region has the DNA TGTGCCATCACCGGACTAGCGGGGTACAATGAGCAGTTCTTC. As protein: CAITGLAGYNEQFF.

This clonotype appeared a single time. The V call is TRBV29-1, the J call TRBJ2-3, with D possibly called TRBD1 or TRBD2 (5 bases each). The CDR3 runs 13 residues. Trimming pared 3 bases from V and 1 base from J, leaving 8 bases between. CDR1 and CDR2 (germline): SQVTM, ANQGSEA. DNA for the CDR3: TGCAGCGTTGAGGGGACGCGCACAGATACGCAGTATTTT. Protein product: CSVEGTRTDTQYF.

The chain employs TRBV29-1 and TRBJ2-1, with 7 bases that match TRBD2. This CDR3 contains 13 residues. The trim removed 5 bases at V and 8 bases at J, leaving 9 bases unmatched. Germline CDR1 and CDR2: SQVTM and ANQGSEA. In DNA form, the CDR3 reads TGCAGCGTTAGGCGGGGGAAATATTATGAGCAGTTCTTC. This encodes CSVRRGKYYEQFF.

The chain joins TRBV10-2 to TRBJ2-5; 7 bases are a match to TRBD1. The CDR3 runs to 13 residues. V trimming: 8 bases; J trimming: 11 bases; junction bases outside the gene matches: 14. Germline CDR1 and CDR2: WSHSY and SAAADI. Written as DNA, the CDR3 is TGCGCCAGCGAGGGGACAGATAAGAATGAGCAGTACTTC. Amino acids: CASEGTDKNEQYF.

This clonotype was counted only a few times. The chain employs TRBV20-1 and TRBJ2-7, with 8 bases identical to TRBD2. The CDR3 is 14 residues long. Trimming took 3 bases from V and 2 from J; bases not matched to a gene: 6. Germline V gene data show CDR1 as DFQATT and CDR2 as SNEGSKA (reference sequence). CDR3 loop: CSASTGGLTYEQYF. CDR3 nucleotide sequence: TGCAGTGCTAGCACGGGGGGGTTAACCTACGAGCAGTACTTC.

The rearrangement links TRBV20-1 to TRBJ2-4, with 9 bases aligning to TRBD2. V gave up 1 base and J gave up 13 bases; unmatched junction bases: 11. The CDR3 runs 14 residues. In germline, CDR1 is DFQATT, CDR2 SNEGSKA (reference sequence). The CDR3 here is CSARVSGGKSVQYF. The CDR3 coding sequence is TGCAGTGCTAGAGTAAGCGGGGGGAAGTCCGTCCAGTACTTC.

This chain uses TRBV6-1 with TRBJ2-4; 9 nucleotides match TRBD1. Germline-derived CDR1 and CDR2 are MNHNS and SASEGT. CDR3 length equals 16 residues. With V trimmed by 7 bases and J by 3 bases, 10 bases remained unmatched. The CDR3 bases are TGTGCCAGCAAAGAAAGGGGACAGGGAGACAAAAACATTCAGTACTTC. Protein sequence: CASKERGQGDKNIQYF.

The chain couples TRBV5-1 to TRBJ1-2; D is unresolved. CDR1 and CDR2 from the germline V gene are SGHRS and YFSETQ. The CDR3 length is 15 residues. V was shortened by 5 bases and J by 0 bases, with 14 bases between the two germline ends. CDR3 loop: CASSQTGLPNYGYTF. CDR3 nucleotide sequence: TGCGCCAGCAGTCAAACCGGACTACCTAACTATGGCTACACCTTC.

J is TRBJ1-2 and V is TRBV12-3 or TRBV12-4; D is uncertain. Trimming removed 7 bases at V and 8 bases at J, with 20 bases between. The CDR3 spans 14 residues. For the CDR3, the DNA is TGTGCCAGCACTCAACTGTCGGGAGGAGGAGGCTACACCTTC. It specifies CASTQLSGGGGYTF.

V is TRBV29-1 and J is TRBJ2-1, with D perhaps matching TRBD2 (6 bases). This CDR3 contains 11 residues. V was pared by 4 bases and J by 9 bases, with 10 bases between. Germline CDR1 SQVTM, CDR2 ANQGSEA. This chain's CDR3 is CSVGGGTEQFF. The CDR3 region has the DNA TGCAGCGTTGGAGGCGGGACTGAGCAGTTCTTC.

CDR3 DNA: TGTGCCAGCATCCCCGGACACGATCAAGAGACCCAGTACTTC. Amino acids: CASIPGHDQETQYF. V gene TRBV7-8 combines with J gene TRBJ2-5; D may be TRBD1 (5 bases). V was shortened by 7 bases and J by 2 bases, with 14 bases between the two germline ends. Germline assignment: CDR1 SGHVS and CDR2 FQNEAQ. The CDR3 is 14 residues long.

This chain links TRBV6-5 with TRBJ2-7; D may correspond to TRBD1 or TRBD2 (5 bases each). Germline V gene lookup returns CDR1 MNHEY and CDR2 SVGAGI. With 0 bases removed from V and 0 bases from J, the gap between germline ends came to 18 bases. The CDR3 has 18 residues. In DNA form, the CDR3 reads TGTGCCAGCAGTTACTCGGCAGGGATGAGGGGCAGCTCCTACGAGCAGTACTTC. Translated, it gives CASSYSAGMRGSSYEQYF.

CDR3 region: CASSPAGPQETQYF. The CDR3 bases are TGCGCCAGCAGCCCGGCGGGACCACAAGAGACCCAGTACTTC. The V gene is TRBV5-1, the J gene TRBJ2-5; D possibly corresponds to TRBD2 (6 bases). V lost 4 bases and J lost 2, with 12 bases in between. Germline V gene lookup returns CDR1 SGHRS and CDR2 YFSETQ. The CDR3 is 14 amino acids.

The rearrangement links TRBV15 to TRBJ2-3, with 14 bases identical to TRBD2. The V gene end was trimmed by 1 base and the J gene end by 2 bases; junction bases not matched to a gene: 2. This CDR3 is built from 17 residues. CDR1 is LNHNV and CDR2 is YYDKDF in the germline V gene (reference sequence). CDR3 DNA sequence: TGTGCCACCAGCAGAGGACTAGCGGGAGGGGACACAGATACGCAGTATTTT. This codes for CATSRGLAGGDTDTQYF.

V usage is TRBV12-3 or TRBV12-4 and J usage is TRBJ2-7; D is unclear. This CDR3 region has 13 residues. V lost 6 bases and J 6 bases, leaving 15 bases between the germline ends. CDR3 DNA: TGTGCCAGCAGCCCCCAGTTAGTTTCCGAGCAGTACTTC. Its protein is CASSPQLVSEQYF.

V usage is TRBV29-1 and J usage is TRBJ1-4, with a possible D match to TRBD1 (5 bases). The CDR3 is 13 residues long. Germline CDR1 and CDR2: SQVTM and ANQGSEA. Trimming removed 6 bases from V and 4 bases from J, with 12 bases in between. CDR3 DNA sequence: TGCAGCGTACCCAGGGATGGTAATGAAAAACTGTTTTTT. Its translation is CSVPRDGNEKLFF.